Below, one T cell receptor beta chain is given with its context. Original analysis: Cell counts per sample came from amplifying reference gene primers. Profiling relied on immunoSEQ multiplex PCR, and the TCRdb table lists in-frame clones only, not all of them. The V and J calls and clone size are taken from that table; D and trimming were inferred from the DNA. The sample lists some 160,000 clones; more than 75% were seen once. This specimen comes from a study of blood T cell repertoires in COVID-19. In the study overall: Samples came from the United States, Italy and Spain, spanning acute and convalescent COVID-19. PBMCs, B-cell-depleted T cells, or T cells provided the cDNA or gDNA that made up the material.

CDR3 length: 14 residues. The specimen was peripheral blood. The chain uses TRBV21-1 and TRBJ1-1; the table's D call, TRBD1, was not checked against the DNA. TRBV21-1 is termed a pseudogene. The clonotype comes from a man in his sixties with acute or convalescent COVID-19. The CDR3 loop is CASSTMDRVTEAFF. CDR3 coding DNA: TGTGCCAGCAGCACCATGGACAGGGTGACTGAAGCTTTCTTT.